This record covers a single T cell receptor (beta chain). Stability of Graves' hyperthyroidism was defined as absent ophthalmopathy progression within 18 months. Orbital computed tomography and thyroid ultrasound, together with serum TRAb and thyroxine and clinical symptoms, were used for diagnoses. Amplified TCR beta CDR3 regions derived from RNA transcripts. The study used the HTBI primer set for a first-round RT-PCR of the TCR CDR3. Using its own MiXCR run on the multiplex PCR reads, TCRdb lists one record per CDR3 protein. The table shows 95,000 to 110,000 distinct CDR3 sequences, with around 50% occurring only once. This sample is drawn from a study of T cells in Graves' hyperthyroidism and ophthalmopathy. The CDR3 loop spans 14 amino acids. Germline CDR1 and CDR2: LNHDA and SQIVND (reference sequence). V was cut by 6 bases and J by 7 bases, with 18 bases left in between.

The sequencing input was blood. This sequence originates from a middle-aged man with Graves' hyperthyroidism. The genes are TRBV19 and TRBJ1-2, with a possible D match to TRBD1 (5 bases). The DNA of the CDR3 is TGTGCCAGTAGCCCAAACCGGGACCTCCCTGGCTACACCTTC. The encoded protein is CASSPNRDLPGYTF.